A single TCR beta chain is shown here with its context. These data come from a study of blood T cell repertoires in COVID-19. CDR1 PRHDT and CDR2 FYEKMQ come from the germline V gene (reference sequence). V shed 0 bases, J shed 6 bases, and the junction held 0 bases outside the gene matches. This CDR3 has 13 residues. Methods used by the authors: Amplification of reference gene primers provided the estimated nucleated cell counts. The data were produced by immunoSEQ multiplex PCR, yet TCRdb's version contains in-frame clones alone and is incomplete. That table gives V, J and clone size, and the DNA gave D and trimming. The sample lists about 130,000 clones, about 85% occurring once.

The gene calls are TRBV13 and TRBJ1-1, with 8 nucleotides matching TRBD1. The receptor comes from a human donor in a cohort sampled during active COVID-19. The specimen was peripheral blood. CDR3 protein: CASSLGQGAEAFF. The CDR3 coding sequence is TGTGCCAGCAGCTTAGGACAGGGGGCTGAAGCTTTCTTT.